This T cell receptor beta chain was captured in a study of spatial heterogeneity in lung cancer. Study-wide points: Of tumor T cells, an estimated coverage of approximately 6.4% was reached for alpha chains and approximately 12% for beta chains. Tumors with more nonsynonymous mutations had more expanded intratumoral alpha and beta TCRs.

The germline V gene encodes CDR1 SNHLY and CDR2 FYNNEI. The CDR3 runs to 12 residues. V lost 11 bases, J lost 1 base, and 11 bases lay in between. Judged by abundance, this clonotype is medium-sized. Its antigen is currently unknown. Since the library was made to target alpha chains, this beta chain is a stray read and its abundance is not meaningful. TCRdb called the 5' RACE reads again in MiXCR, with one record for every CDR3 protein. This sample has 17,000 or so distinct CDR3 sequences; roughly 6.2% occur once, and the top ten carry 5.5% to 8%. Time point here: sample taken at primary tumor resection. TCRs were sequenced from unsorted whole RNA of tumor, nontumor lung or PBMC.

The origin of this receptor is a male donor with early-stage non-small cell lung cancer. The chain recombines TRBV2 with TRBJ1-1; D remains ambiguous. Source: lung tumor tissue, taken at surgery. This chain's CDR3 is CAGVRANTEAFF. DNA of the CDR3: TGTGCCGGAGTAAGAGCGAACACTGAAGCTTTCTTT.